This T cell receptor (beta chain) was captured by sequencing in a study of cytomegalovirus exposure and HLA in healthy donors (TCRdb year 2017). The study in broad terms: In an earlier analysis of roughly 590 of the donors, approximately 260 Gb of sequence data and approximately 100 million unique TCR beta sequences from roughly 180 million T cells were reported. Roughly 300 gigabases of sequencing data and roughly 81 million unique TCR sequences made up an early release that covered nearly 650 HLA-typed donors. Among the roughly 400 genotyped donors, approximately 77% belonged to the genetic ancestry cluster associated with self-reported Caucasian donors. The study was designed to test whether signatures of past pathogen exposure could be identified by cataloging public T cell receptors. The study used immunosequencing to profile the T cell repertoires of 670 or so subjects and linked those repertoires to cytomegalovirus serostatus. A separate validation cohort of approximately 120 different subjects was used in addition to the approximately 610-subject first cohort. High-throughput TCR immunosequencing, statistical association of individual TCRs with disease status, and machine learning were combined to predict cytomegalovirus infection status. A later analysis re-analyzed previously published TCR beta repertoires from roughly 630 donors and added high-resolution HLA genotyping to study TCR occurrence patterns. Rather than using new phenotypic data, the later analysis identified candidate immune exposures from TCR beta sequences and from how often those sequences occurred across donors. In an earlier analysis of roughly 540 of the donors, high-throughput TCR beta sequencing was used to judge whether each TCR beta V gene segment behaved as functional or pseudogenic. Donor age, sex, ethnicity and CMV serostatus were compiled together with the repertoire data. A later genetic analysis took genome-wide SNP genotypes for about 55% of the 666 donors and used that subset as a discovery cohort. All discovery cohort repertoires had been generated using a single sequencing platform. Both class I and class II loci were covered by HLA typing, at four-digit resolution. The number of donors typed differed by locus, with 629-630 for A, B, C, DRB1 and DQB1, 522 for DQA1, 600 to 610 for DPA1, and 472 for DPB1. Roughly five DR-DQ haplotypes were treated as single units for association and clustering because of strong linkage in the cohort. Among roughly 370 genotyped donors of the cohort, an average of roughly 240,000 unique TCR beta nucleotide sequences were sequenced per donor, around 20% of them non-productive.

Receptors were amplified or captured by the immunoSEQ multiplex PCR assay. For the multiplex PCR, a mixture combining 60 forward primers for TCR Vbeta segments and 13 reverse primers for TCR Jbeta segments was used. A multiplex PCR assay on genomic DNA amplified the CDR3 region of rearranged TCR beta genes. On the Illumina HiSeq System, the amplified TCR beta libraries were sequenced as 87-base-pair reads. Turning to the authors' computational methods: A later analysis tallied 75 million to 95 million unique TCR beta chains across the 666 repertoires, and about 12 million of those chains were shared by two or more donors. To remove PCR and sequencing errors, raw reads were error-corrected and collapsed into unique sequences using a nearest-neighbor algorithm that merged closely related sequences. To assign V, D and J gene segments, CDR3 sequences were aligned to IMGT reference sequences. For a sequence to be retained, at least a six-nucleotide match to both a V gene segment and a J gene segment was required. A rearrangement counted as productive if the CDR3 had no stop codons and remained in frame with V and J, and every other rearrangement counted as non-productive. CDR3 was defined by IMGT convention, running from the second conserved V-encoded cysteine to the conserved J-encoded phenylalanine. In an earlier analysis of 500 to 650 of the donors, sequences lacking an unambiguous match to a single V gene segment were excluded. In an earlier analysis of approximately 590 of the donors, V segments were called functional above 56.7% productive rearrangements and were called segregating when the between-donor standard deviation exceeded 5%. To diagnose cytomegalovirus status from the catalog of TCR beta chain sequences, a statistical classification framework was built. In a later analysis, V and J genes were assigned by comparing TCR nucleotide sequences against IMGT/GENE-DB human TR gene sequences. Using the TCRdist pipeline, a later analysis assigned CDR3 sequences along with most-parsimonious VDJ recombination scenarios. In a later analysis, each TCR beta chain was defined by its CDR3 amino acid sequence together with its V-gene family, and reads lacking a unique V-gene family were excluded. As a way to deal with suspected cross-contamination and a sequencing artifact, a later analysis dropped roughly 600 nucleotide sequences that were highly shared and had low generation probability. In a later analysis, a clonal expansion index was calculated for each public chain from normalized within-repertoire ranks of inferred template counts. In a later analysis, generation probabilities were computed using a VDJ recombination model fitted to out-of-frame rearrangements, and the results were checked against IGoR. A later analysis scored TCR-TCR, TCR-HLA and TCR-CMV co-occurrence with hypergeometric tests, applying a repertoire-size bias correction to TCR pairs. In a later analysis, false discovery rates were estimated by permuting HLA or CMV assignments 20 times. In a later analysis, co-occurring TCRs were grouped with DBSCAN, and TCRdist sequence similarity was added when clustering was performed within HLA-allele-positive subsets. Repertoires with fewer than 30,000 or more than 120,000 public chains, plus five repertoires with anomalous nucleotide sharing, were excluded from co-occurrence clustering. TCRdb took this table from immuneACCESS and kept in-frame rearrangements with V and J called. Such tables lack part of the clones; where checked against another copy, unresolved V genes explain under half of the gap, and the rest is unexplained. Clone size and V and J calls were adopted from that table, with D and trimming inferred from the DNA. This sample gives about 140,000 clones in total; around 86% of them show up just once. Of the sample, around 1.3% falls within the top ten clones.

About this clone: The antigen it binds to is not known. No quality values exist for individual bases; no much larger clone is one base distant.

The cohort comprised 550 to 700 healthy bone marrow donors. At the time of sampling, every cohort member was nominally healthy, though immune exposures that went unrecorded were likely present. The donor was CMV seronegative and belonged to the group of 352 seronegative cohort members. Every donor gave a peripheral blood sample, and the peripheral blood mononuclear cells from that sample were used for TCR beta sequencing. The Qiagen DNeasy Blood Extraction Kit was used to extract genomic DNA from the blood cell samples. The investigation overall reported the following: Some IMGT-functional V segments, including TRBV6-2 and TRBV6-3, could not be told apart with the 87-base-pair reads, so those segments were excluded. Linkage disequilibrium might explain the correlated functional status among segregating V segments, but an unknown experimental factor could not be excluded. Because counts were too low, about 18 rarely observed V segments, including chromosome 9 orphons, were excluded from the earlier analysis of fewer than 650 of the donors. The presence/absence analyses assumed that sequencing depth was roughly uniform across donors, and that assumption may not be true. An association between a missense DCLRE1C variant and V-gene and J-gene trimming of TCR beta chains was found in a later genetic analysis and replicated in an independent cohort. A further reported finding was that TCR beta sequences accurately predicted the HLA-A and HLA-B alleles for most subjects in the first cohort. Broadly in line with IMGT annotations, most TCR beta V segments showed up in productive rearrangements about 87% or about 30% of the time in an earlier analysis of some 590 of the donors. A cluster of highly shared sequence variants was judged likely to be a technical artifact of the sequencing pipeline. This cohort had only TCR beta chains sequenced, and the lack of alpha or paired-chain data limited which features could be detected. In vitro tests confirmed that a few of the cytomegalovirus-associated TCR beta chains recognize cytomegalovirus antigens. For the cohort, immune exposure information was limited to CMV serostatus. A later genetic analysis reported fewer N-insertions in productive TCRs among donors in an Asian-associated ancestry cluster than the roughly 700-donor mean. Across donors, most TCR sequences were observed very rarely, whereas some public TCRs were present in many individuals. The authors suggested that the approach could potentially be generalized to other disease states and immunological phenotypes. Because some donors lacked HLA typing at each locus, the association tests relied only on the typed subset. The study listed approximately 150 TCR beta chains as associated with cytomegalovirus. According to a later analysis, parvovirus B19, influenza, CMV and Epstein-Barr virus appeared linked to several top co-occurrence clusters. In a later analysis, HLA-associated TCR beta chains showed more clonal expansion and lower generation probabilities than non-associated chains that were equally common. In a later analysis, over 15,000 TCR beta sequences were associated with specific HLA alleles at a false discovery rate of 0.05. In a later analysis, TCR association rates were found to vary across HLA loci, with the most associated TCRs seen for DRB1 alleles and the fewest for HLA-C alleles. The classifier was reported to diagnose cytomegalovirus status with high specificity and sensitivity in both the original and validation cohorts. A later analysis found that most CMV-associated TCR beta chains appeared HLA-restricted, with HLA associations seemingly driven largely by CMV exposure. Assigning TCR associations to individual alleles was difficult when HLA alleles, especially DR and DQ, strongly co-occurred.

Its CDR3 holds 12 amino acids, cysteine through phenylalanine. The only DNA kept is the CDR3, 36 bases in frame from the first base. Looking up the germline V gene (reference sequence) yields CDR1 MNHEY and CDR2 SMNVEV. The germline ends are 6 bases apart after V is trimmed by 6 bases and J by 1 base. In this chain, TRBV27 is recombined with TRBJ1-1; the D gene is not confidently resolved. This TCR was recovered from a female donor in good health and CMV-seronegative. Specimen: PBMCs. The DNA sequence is TGTGCCAGCAGATCGGGGAACACTGAAGCTTTCTTT. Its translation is CASRSGNTEAFF.